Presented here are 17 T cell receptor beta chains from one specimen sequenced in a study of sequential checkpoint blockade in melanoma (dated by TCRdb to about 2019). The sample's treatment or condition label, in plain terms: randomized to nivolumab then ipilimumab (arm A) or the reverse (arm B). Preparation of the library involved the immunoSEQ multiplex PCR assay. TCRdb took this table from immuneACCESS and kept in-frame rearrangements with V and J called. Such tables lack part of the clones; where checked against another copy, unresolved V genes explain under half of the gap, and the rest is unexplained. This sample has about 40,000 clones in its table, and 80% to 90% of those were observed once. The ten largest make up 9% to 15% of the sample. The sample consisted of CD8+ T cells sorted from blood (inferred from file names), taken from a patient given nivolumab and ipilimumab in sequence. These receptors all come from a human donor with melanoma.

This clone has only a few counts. CDR3 residues: CASSQAVGHNEKLFF. For the CDR3, the DNA is TGCGCCAGCAGCCAAGCCGTGGGGCACAATGAAAAACTGTTTTTT. The rearrangement links TRBV4-1 to TRBJ1-4, with D possibly matching TRBD1 (5 bases). Looked up from germline, CDR1 is MGHRA and CDR2 is YSYEKL. This CDR3 spans 15 amino acids. Trimming removed 1 base from V and 5 bases from J, with 11 bases in between.

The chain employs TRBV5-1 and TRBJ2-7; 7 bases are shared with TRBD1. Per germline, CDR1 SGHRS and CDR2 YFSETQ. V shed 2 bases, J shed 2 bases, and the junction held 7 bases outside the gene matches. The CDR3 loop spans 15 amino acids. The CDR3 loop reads CASSFFRDSPYEQYF. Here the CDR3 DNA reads TGCGCCAGCAGCTTCTTCCGGGACAGCCCCTACGAGCAGTACTTC.

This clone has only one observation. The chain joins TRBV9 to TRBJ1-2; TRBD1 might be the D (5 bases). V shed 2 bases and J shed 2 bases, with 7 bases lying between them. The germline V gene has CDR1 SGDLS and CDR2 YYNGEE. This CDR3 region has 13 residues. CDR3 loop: CASSVTENYGYTF. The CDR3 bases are TGTGCCAGCAGCGTGACAGAGAACTATGGCTACACCTTC. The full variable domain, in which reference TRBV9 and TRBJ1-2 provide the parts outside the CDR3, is DSGVTQTPKHLITATGQRVTLRCSPRSGDLSVYWYQQSLDQGLQFLIQYYNGEERAKGNILERFSAQQFPDLHSELNLSSLELGDSALYFCASSVTENYGYTFGSGTRLTVV.

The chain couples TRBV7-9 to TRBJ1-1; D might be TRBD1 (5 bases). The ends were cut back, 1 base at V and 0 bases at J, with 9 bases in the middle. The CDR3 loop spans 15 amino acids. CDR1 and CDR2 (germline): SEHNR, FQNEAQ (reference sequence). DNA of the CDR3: TGTGCCAGCAGCTTAGGGATAGGGGTGAACACTGAAGCTTTCTTT. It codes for CASSLGIGVNTEAFF.

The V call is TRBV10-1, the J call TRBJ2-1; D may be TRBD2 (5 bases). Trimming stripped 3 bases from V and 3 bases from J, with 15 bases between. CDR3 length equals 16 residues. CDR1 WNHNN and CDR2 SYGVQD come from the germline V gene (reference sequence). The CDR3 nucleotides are TGCGCCAGCAGTGATTTCGGACTGGACCTCTACAATGAGCAGTTCTTC. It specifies CASSDFGLDLYNEQFF.

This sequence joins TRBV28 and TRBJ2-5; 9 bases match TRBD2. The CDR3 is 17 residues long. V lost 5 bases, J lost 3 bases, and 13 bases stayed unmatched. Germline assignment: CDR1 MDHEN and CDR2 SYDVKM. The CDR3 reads CASSKTFPTSGKETQYF. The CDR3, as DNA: TGTGCCAGCAGTAAAACCTTCCCGACTAGCGGAAAAGAGACCCAGTACTTC.

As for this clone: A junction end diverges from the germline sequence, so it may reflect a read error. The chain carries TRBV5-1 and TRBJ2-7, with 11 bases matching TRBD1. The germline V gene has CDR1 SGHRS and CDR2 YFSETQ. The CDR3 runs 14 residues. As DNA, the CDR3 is TGTGCCAGCAGCTTGGGACAGGGGGACAACGAGCAGTACTTC. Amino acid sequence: CASSLGQGDNEQYF.

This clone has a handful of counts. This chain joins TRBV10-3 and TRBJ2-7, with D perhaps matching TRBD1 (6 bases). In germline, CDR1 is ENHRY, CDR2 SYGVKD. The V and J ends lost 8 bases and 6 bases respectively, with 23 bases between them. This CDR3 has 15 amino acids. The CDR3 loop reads CAISADSHLSSEQYF. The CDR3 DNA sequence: TGTGCCATCTCCGCGGACAGCCACTTGTCCAGCGAGCAGTACTTC.

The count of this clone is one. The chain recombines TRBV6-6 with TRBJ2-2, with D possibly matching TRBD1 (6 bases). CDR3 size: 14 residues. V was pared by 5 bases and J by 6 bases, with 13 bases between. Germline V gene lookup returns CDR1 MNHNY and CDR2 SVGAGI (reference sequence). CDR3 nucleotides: TGTGCCAGCAGTCCCGCAGGGGTTGCCGGGGAGCTGTTTTTT. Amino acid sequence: CASSPAGVAGELFF.

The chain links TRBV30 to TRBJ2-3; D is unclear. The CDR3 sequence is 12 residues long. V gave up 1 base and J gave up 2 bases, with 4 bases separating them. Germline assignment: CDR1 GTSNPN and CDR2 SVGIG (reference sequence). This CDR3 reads CAWSALTDTQYF. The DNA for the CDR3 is TGTGCCTGGAGTGCCCTCACAGATACGCAGTATTTT.

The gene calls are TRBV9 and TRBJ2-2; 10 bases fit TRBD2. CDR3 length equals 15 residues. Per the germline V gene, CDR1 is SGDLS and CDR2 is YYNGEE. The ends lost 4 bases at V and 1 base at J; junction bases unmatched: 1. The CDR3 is CASSLAGVNTGELFF. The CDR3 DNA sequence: TGTGCCAGCAGCCTAGCGGGAGTGAACACCGGGGAGCTGTTTTTT.

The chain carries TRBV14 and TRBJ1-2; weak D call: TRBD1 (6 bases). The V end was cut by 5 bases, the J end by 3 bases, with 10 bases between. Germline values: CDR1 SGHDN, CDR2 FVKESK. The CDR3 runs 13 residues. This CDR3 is CASSSRGDYGYTF. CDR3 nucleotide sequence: TGTGCCAGCAGCTCCAGGGGCGACTATGGCTACACCTTC.

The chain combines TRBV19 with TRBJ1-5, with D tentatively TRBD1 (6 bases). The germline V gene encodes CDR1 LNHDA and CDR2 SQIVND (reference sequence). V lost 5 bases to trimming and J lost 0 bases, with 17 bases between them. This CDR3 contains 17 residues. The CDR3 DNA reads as TGTGCCAGTAGTTATAGTACAGGGTTATATAGCAATCAGCCCCAGCATTTT. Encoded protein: CASSYSTGLYSNQPQHF.

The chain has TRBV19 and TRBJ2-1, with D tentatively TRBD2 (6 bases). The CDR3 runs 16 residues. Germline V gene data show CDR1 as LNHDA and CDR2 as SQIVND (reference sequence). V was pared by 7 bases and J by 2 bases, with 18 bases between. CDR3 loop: CASKIAQRATYNEQFF. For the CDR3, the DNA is TGTGCCAGTAAAATCGCCCAGCGGGCCACCTACAATGAGCAGTTCTTC. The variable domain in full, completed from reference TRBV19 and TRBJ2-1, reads DGGITQSPKYLFRKEGQNVTLSCEQNLNHDAMYWYRQDPGQGLRLIYYSQIVNDFQKGDIAEGYSVSREKKESFPLTVTSAQKNPTAFYLCASKIAQRATYNEQFFGPGTRLTVL.

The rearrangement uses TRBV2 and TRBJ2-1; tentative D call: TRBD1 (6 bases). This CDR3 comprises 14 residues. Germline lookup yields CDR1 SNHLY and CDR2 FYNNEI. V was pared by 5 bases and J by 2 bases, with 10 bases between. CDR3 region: CASSQRGTYNEQFF. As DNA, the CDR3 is TGTGCCAGCAGTCAAAGGGGGACCTACAATGAGCAGTTCTTC.

Here the CDR3 DNA reads TGTGCCAGCAGCGTAGCAGGGGGCCCTAACTATGGCTACACCTTC. Encoded protein: CASSVAGGPNYGYTF. The chain couples TRBV9 to TRBJ1-2, with 8 bases identical to TRBD1. CDR3 size: 15 residues. The germline gives CDR1 SGDLS, CDR2 YYNGEE. The trim removed 0 bases at V and 0 bases at J, leaving 1 base unmatched.

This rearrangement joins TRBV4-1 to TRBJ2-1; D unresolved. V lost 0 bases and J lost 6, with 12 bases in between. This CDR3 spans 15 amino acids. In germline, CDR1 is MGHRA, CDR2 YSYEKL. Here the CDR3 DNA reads TGCGCCAGCAGCCAAGAACCTACGACTCTCAATGAGCAGTTCTTC. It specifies CASSQEPTTLNEQFF.